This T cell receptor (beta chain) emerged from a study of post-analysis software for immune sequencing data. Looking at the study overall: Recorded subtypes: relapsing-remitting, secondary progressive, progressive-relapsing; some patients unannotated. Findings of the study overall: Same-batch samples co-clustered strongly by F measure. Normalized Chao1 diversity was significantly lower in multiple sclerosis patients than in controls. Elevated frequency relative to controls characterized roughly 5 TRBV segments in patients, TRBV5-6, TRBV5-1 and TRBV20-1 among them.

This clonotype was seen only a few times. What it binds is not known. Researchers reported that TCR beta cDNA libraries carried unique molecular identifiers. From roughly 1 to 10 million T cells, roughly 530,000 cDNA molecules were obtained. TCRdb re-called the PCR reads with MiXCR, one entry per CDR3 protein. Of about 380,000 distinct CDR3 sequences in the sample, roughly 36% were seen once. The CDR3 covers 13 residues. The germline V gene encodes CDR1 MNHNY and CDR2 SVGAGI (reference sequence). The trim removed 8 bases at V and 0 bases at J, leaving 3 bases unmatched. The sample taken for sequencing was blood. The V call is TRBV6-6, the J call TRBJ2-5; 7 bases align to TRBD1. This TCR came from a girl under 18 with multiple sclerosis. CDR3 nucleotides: TGTGCCAGCGGGACAGTCTACCAAGAGACCCAGTACTTC. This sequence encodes CASGTVYQETQYF.